This passage covers 32 T cell receptor beta chains from one sample sequenced in a study of CD8+CD57+ T cells in acquired aplastic anemia. CDR3 and TCR beta VDJ profiling relied on a genomic DNA template. TCRdb passed the reads through MiXCR, listing each CDR3 protein once. The sample yields 170,000 or so distinct CDR3 sequences, 63% seen once. Previously, flow cytometry had revealed CD8+CD57+ cell expansion in the patients chosen for sequencing. Sequencing was performed on sorted CD4+, CD8+, or CD8+CD57+ T cells (not recorded which) from PBMCs. These receptors all come from a human donor with aplastic anemia.

This clonotype was picked up a small number of times. The chain carries TRBV10-2 and TRBJ2-7, with 11 bases aligning to TRBD2. Germline loops: CDR1 WSHSY, CDR2 SAAADI. The V gene end was trimmed by 6 bases and the J gene end by 11 bases; junction bases not matched to a gene: 6. CDR3 length: 12 residues. The CDR3 spells CASSPTSGVKYF. The CDR3 region has the DNA TGCGCCAGCAGCCCGACTAGCGGGGTGAAGTACTTC.

The CDR3 DNA follows: TGTGCCAGCAGCTGGGGACGGGGTGGTACAGATACGCAGTATTTT. This sequence encodes CASSWGRGGTDTQYF. The V call is TRBV7-3, the J call TRBJ2-3; D might be TRBD1 or TRBD2, each matching 5 bases. Trimming left V 4 bases short and J 3 bases short, with 14 bases between. There are 15 residues in the CDR3. Looked up from germline, CDR1 is SGHTA and CDR2 is FQGTGA.

This chain uses TRBV2 with TRBJ2-3, with 15 bases identical to TRBD2. Germline CDR1 SNHLY, CDR2 FYNNEI. V lost 2 bases, J lost 4 bases, and 4 bases stayed unmatched. This CDR3 region has 17 residues. The CDR3, as DNA: TGTGCCAGCAGTGAACTTGGACTAGCGGGGGGGGCAGATACGCAGTATTTT. Amino acids: CASSELGLAGGADTQYF.

The chain has TRBV29-1 and TRBJ1-3; the D is unclear. Germline CDR1 SQVTM, CDR2 ANQGSEA. The CDR3 consists of 15 residues. Trimming took off 0 bases at V and 0 bases at J, with 9 bases between the two ends. CDR3: CSVEDGCNSGNTIYF. The CDR3, as DNA: TGCAGCGTTGAAGATGGGTGTAACTCTGGAAACACCATATATTTT.

This clonotype was detected many times. This chain connects TRBV4-1 to TRBJ2-7; possibly TRBD1 for D (5 bases). The CDR3 is made up of 15 amino acids. The V end was cut by 3 bases, the J end by 0 bases, with 12 bases between. The germline gives CDR1 MGHRA, CDR2 YSYEKL. DNA of the CDR3: TGCGCCAGCAGCCAGCGACAGACCAGCTCCTACGAGCAGTACTTC. Translated: CASSQRQTSSYEQYF.

This chain joins TRBV10-2 and TRBJ1-4; D is unclear. The germline V gene has CDR1 WSHSY and CDR2 SAAADI. This CDR3 contains 14 residues. The V end was cut by 2 bases, the J end by 8 bases, with 12 bases between. The CDR3 DNA reads TGCGCCAGCAGTGAGATCCGGGAAATGGAAAAACTGTTTTTT. Protein sequence: CASSEIREMEKLFF.

The chain is built from TRBV2 and TRBJ1-4; TRBD1 might be the D (6 bases). V lost 7 bases, J lost 3 bases, and 12 bases lay in between. This CDR3 spans 14 amino acids. The germline V gene encodes CDR1 SNHLY and CDR2 FYNNEI. The CDR3 reads CASTRGGANEKLFF. As DNA, the CDR3 is TGTGCCAGCACCCGAGGGGGGGCTAATGAAAAACTGTTTTTT.

The sample holds a few counts of this clonotype. This rearrangement joins TRBV20-1 to TRBJ2-7; tentatively, D is TRBD2 (6 bases). Trimming left V 0 bases short and J 2 bases short, with 14 bases between. Germline-derived CDR1 and CDR2 are DFQATT and SNEGSKA (reference sequence). The CDR3 sequence is 15 residues long. Here the CDR3 DNA reads TGCAGTGCTAGAGAATGGAGGGACCGCGCCTACGAGCAGTACTTC. It encodes CSAREWRDRAYEQYF.

This clonotype was counted many times. The rearrangement uses TRBV5-8 and TRBJ1-2; 8 bases agree with TRBD1. The CDR3 is 14 residues long. The V gene end was trimmed by 4 bases and the J gene end by 5 bases; junction bases not matched to a gene: 7. CDR1 is SGHTS, CDR2 YDEGEE, per germline. The CDR3 region has the DNA TGTGCCAGCAGCCTTCAGGGGGCGCAATATGGCTACACCTTC. This codes for CASSLQGAQYGYTF.

Many counts were recorded for this clonotype. V is TRBV6-2 or TRBV6-3 and J is TRBJ1-5, with TRBD1 identical over 7 bases. The germline CDR1 and CDR2 sequences are MNHEY and SVGEGT. The CDR3 length is 14 residues. The trim removed 6 bases at V and 7 bases at J, leaving 9 bases unmatched. Written as DNA, the CDR3 is TGTGCCAGCAGCCCCGGCAGGGGACAGCAGCCCCAGCATTTT. It codes for CASSPGRGQQPQHF.

This chain connects TRBV7-2 to TRBJ2-7; a possible D gene is TRBD2 (6 bases). The V gene's germline CDR1 is SGHTA and CDR2 FQGNSA. The germline V and J ends were trimmed by 3 bases and 3 bases, with 15 bases remaining between them. This CDR3 has 15 amino acids. CDR3 sequence: CASSLDSSGRYEQYF. The DNA of the CDR3 is TGTGCCAGCAGCTTGGATAGTAGCGGCCGCTACGAGCAGTACTTC.

Ten or more counts support this clonotype. The chain has TRBV27 and TRBJ1-6, with D perhaps matching TRBD1 (5 bases). The germline gives CDR1 MNHEY, CDR2 SMNVEV (reference sequence). The V end was cut by 3 bases, the J end by 5 bases, with 11 bases between. The CDR3 totals 15 residues. CDR3 bases: TGTGCCAGCAGTTTCGGGGGAGGGGATAATTCACCCCTCCACTTT. Translating it yields CASSFGGGDNSPLHF.

A word on this clonotype: Given a much more abundant clone one base away, this may be a read error. J is TRBJ1-2 and V is TRBV12-5, with D uncertain. The CDR3 is 12 amino acids. CDR1 and CDR2 from the germline V gene are LGHNT and FRNRAP. In DNA, the CDR3 is TGTGCTGGTGGTTCTGTTAACTATGGCTACACCTTC. It codes for CAGGSVNYGYTF.

This clonotype was recorded only once. The rearrangement uses TRBV7-2 and TRBJ2-7; D assignment may be TRBD1 or TRBD2 (6 bases each). CDR1 SGHTA and CDR2 FQGNSA come from the germline V gene. This CDR3 comprises 15 residues. Trimming removed 5 bases at V and 2 bases at J, with 16 bases between. Here the CDR3 DNA reads TGTGCCAGCAGCATAAGGGGGGCCCCGGCCTACGAGCAGTACTTC. Its protein is CASSIRGAPAYEQYF.

The table lists this clonotype with a few counts. The CDR3 reads CSARGGQLKSPLHF. CDR3 DNA: TGCAGTGCCCGAGGGGGACAGCTTAAGTCACCCCTCCACTTT. The chain joins TRBV20-1 to TRBJ1-6, with TRBD1 identical over 7 bases. The CDR3 is 14 amino acids. Trimming cost V 6 bases and J 10 bases; bases outside gene matches: 12. Germline-derived CDR1 and CDR2 are DFQATT and SNEGSKA (reference sequence).

The table lists this clonotype with a few counts. The J gene is TRBJ2-3, the V gene TRBV7-9; perhaps TRBD2 as D (6 bases). Germline CDR1 SEHNR, CDR2 FQNEAQ (reference sequence). The CDR3 has 13 residues. V was shortened by 5 bases and J by 5 bases, with 11 bases between the two germline ends. The CDR3 nucleotides read TGTGCCAGCAGCCCGAATAGCGGAGATACGCAGTATTTT. Its protein product is CASSPNSGDTQYF.

The chain links TRBV7-2 to TRBJ1-2; 10 bases agree with TRBD1. Germline-derived CDR1 and CDR2 are SGHTA and FQGNSA. Losses at the gene ends were 4 bases for V and 10 bases for J; bases not matched to a gene: 6. CDR3 length: 13 residues. In DNA form, the CDR3 reads TGTGCCAGCAGCTCATCCGGGACAGGGGCCTACACCTTC. Translation: CASSSSGTGAYTF. The complete variable domain, with remaining parts taken from reference TRBV7-2 and TRBJ1-2, reads GAGVSQSPSNKVTEKGKDVELRCDPISGHTALYWYRQSLGQGLEFLIYFQGNSAPDKSGLPSDRFSAERTGGSVSTLTIQRTQQEDSAVYLCASSSSGTGAYTFGSGTRLTVV.

This clonotype was seen many times. The rearrangement joins TRBV29-1 to TRBJ2-2, with D possibly TRBD1 on 6 matching bases. V was cut by 4 bases and J by 4 bases, with 16 bases left in between. The CDR3 extends over 15 amino acids. Germline CDR1 and CDR2: SQVTM and ANQGSEA. The chain's CDR3 is CSVGDYRDPTGELFF. The DNA for the CDR3 is TGCAGCGTTGGCGATTACAGGGACCCCACCGGGGAGCTGTTTTTT.

The CDR3 is CSASKTASVRETQYF. Written as DNA, the CDR3 is TGCAGTGCTAGTAAGACGGCTAGCGTTCGGGAGACCCAGTACTTC. The chain employs TRBV20-1 and TRBJ2-5; maybe TRBD2 (6 bases). V lost 3 bases and J 5 bases, leaving 19 bases between the germline ends. This CDR3 is 15 amino acids long. Germline V gene data show CDR1 as DFQATT and CDR2 as SNEGSKA (reference sequence).

This clonotype has just one count. At one of its ends the junction is not consistent with the germline gene, which may arise from a read error. The rearrangement uses TRBV29-1 and TRBJ2-5, with D unclear. The CDR3 contains 11 residues. The germline gives CDR1 SQVTM, CDR2 ANQGSEA. As DNA, the CDR3 is TGCAGCGTTGAAATCGAAACTGCCAGGAACTTC. Translation: CSVEIETARNF.

The chain combines TRBV15 with TRBJ2-7, with D possibly TRBD1 on 6 matching bases. The CDR3 consists of 14 residues. The V end lost 0 bases, the J end lost 3 bases, and 9 bases lay between the germline ends. CDR1 and CDR2 (germline): LNHNV, YYDKDF (reference sequence). The CDR3 here is CATSRDSRGYEQYF. The CDR3 nucleotides read TGTGCCACCAGCAGAGATTCCAGGGGCTACGAGCAGTACTTC. The variable domain in full, completed from reference TRBV15 and TRBJ2-7, reads DAMVIQNPRYQVTQFGKPVTLSCSQTLNHNVMYWYQQKSSQAPKLLFHYYDKDFNNEADTPDNFQSRRPNTSFCFLDIRSPGLGDTAMYLCATSRDSRGYEQYFGPGTRLTVT.

In its sample, this clonotype was seen a few times. The genes are TRBV10-1 and TRBJ1-1, with no clear D. Germline-derived CDR1 and CDR2 are WNHNN and SYGVQD (reference sequence). CDR3 size: 13 residues. V was shortened by 4 bases and J by 3 bases, with 9 bases between the two germline ends. CDR3 in DNA: TGCGCCAGCAGTGCGACGTGGGACACTGAAGCTTTCTTT. Amino acid sequence: CASSATWDTEAFF.

The gene calls are TRBV5-1 and TRBJ2-7, with D possibly TRBD1 on 6 matching bases. Per germline, CDR1 SGHRS and CDR2 YFSETQ. Trimming removed 0 bases at V and 4 bases at J, with 14 bases between. The CDR3 runs 15 residues. CDR3 sequence (DNA): TGCGCCAGCAGCTTGGCTGCCCTTAGGGGGTACGAGCAGTACTTC. Translation gives CASSLAALRGYEQYF.

In its sample, this clonotype was seen once. The CDR3 nucleotides read TGCGCCAGCAGCGGGAGGACTAGATTGAATGATACGCAGTATTTT. Amino acids: CASSGRTRLNDTQYF. The chain carries TRBV5-1 and TRBJ2-3; 7 nucleotides match TRBD2. The junction had 11 bases not matched to a gene; V was cut back by 4 bases and J by 6 bases. The length of the CDR3 is 15 residues. Germline V lookup: CDR1 SGHRS, CDR2 YFSETQ.

V and J are TRBV7-9 and TRBJ2-7; 9 nucleotides align to TRBD1. The CDR3 has 14 residues. Looked up from germline, CDR1 is SEHNR and CDR2 is FQNEAQ (reference sequence). V trimming: 6 bases; J trimming: 2 bases; junction bases outside the gene matches: 5. The DNA of the CDR3 is TGTGCCAGCAGTGACACAGGGGGCCCCTACGAGCAGTACTTC. Its translation: CASSDTGGPYEQYF.

This clonotype has more than one count but fewer than ten. The chain carries TRBV10-3 and TRBJ2-7; 12 nucleotides agree with TRBD2. This CDR3 contains 20 residues. V was clipped by 3 bases and J by 0 bases; unmatched bases: 15. Per the germline V gene, CDR1 is ENHRY and CDR2 is SYGVKD. Here the CDR3 DNA reads TGTGCCATCAGTGACAGTCGACTAGCGGGAGCCCTAGATTTCTCCTACGAGCAGTACTTC. Translation gives CAISDSRLAGALDFSYEQYF.

This clonotype was detected only a few times. V and J are TRBV9 and TRBJ2-2, with D maybe TRBD2 (7 bases). Germline V lookup: CDR1 SGDLS, CDR2 YYNGEE. Trimming removed 4 bases at V and 2 bases at J, with 12 bases between. The CDR3 extends over 15 amino acids. CDR3 DNA: TGTGCCAGCAGCCCGTGGGGGGGCAACACCGGGGAGCTGTTTTTT. It yields the protein CASSPWGGNTGELFF.

This chain links TRBV7-6 with TRBJ2-2; D ambiguous. V lost 1 base and J lost 5, with 5 bases in between. CDR1 is SGHVS and CDR2 is FNYEAQ in the germline V gene. The CDR3 consists of 13 residues. DNA for the CDR3: TGTGCCAGCAGCTTAGGTGAAACCGGGGAGCTGTTTTTT. It yields the protein CASSLGETGELFF.

The rearrangement joins TRBV24-1 to TRBJ2-3; D might be TRBD1 (5 bases). The CDR3 consists of 12 residues. Trimming shortened V by 6 bases and J by 5 bases, and 8 bases separated the two germline ends. Germline lookup yields CDR1 KGHDR and CDR2 SFDVKD. The DNA for the CDR3 is TGTGCCACCAGTCGGCAGGGAGATACGCAGTATTTT. The encoded protein is CATSRQGDTQYF.

This clonotype was seen many times. The chain combines TRBV5-1 with TRBJ2-7; 13 nucleotides line up with TRBD2. Losses at the gene ends were 3 bases for V and 3 bases for J; bases not matched to a gene: 3. The germline V gene encodes CDR1 SGHRS and CDR2 YFSETQ. This CDR3 comprises 15 residues. The CDR3 DNA follows: TGCGCCAGCAGCTATGGACTAGCGGGGGACTACGAGCAGTACTTC. As protein: CASSYGLAGDYEQYF.

This clonotype was detected only a few times. J is TRBJ1-1 and V is TRBV15; tentative D call: TRBD1 (5 bases). Looked up from germline, CDR1 is LNHNV and CDR2 is YYDKDF (reference sequence). Trimming removed 1 base at V and 2 bases at J, with 8 bases between. The CDR3 consists of 14 residues. The CDR3 protein is CATSRGDVNTEAFF. The CDR3 DNA sequence: TGTGCCACCAGCAGAGGGGACGTTAACACTGAAGCTTTCTTT.

The chain joins TRBV7-8 to TRBJ1-6, with a weak D call TRBD1 (5 bases). Germline V CDR1 and CDR2: SGHVS, FQNEAQ. This CDR3 contains 17 residues. The V gene lost 3 bases and the J gene lost 7 bases, with 19 bases spanning the gap. CDR3 sequence: CASSLFGRAMGNSPLHF. In DNA form, the CDR3 reads TGTGCCAGCAGCTTGTTCGGCAGGGCAATGGGGAATTCACCCCTCCACTTT.